What follows describes a single T cell receptor beta chain. Measured with immunoSEQ multiplex PCR; TCRdb has only the in-frame clones, and not every one. The sample holds about 3,100 clones, approximately 81% seen once. Germline assignment: CDR1 SGHVS and CDR2 FQNEAQ. The CDR3 runs 13 residues. V was shortened by 1 base and J by 13 bases, with 14 bases between the two germline ends. The data stem from a study of brain metastases from non-small cell lung cancer. This sequence was found in a donor at least 40 years old with non-small cell lung cancer. The rearrangement uses TRBV7-8 and TRBJ2-1; tentative D call: TRBD1 (6 bases). Sequencing was performed on tissue from a brain metastasis. The CDR3 DNA sequence: TGTGCCAGCAGCTTAGGCCGGACAGTTAATCAGTTCTTC. Its protein product is CASSLGRTVNQFF.